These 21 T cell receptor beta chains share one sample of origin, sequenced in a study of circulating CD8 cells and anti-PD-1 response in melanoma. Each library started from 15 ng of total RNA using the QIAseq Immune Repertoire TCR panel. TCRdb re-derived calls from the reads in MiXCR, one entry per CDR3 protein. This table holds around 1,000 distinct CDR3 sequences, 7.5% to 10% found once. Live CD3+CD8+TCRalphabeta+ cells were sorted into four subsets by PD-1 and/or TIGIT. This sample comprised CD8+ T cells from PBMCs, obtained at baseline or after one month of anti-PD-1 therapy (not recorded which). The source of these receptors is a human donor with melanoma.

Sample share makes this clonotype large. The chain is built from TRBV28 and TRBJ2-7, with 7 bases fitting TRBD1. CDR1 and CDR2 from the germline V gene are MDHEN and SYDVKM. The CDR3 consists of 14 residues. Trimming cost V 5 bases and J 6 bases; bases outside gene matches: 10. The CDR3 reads CASSPTDRVLEQYF. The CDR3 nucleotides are TGTGCCAGCAGTCCGACCGACAGGGTGCTCGAGCAGTACTTC.

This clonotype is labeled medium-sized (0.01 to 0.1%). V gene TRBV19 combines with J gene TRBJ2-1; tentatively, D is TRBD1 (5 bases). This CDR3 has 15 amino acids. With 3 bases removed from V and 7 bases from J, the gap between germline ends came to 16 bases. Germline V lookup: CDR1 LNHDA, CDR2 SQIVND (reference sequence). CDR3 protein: CASSMRWGQPNEQFF. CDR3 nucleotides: TGTGCCAGTAGTATGAGGTGGGGCCAACCAAATGAGCAGTTCTTC. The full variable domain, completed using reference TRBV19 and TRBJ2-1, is DGGITQSPKYLFRKEGQNVTLSCEQNLNHDAMYWYRQDPGQGLRLIYYSQIVNDFQKGDIAEGYSVSREKKESFPLTVTSAQKNPTAFYLCASSMRWGQPNEQFFGPGTRLTVL.

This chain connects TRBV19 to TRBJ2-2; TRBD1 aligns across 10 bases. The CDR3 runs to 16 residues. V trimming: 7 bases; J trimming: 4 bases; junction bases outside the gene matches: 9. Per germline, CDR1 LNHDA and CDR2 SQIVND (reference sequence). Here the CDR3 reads CASTTRDRGGTGELFF. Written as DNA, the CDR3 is TGTGCCAGTACCACCAGGGACAGGGGTGGCACCGGGGAGCTGTTTTTT.

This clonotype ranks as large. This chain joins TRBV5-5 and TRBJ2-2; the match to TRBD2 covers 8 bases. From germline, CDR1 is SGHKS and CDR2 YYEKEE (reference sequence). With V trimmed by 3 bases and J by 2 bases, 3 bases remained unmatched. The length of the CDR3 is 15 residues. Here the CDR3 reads CASSWTSSNTGELFF. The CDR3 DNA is TGTGCCAGCAGCTGGACTAGCTCAAACACCGGGGAGCTGTTTTTT.

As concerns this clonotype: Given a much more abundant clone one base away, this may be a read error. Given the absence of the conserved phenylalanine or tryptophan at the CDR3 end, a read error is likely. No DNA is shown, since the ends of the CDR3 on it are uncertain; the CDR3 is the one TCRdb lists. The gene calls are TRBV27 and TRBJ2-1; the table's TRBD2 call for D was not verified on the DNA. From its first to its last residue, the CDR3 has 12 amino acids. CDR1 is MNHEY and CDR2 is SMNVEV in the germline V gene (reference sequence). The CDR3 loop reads CATFRDSLGAFL.

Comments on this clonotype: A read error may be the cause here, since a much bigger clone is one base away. CDR3 sequence (DNA): TGTGCCAGCAGCACAGCCTACAATGAGCGGCTCTTC. Its translation is CASSTAYNERLF. The chain links TRBV7-9 to TRBJ2-1; TRBD2 is a possible D gene (5 bases). Germline loops: CDR1 SEHNR, CDR2 FQNEAQ (reference sequence). The CDR3 totals 12 residues.

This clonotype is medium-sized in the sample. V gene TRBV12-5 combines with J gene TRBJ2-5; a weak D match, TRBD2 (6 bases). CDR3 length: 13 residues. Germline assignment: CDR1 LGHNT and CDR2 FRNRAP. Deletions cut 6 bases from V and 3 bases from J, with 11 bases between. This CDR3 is CASGAPSEETQYF. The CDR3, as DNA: TGTGCTAGTGGCGCCCCTAGCGAAGAGACCCAGTACTTC.

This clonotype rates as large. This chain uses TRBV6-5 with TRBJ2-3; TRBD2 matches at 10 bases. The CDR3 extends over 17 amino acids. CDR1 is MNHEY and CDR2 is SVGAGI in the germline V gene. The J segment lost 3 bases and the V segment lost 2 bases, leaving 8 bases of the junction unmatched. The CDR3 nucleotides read TGTGCCAGCAGTTACCCGGTTAGCGGGGGGACAACAGATACGCAGTATTTT. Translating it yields CASSYPVSGGTTDTQYF.

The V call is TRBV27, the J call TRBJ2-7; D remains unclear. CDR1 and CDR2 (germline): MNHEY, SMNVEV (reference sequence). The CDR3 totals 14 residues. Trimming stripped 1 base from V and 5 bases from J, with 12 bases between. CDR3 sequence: CASSLFPSGNEQYF. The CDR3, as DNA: TGTGCCAGCAGTTTATTTCCTAGTGGAAACGAGCAGTACTTC.

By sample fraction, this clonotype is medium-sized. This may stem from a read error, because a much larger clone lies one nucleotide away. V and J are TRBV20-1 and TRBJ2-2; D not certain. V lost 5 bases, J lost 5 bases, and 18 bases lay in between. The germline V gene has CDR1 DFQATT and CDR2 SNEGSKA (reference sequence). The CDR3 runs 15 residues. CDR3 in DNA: TGCAGTGCTGCAGCACGGTCGTCGGGTACCGGGGAGCTGTTTTTT. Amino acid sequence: CSAAARSSGTGELFF.

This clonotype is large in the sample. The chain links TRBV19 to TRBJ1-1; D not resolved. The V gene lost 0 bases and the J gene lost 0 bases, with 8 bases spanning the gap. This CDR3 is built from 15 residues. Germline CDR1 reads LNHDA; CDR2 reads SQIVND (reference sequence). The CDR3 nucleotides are TGTGCCAGTAGTATAGAGGCCAGGATGAACACTGAAGCTTTCTTT. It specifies CASSIEARMNTEAFF.

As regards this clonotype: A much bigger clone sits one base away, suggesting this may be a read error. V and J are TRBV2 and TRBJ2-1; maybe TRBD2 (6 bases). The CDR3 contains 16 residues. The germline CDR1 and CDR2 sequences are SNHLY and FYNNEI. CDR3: CAGSPGGPTTRNEQFF. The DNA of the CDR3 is TGTGCCGGCAGTCCCGGGGGACCTACAACCCGCAATGAGCAGTTCTTC.

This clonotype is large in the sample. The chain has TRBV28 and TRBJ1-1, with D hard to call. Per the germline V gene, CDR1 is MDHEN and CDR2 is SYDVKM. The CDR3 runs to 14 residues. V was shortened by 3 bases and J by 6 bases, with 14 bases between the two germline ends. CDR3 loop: CASSFRGLKAEAFF. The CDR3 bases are TGTGCCAGCAGTTTCCGGGGTCTGAAGGCTGAAGCTTTCTTT. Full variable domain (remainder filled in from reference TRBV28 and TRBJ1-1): DVKVTQSSRYLVKRTGEKVFLECVQDMDHENMFWYRQDPGLGLRLIYFSYDVKMKEKGDIPEGYSVSREKKERFSLILESASTNQTSMYLCASSFRGLKAEAFFGQGTRLTVV.

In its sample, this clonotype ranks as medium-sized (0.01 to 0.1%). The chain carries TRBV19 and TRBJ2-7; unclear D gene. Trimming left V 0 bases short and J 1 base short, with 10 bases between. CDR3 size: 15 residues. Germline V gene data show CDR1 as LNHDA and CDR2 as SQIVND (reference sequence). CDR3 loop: CASSIELEDSYEQYF. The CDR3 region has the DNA TGTGCCAGTAGTATAGAACTTGAGGATTCCTACGAGCAGTACTTC.

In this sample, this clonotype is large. CDR3 amino acids: CASSLSPTGGLNQPQHF. For the CDR3, the DNA is TGTGCCAGCAGTTTATCCCCGACAGGGGGCTTGAATCAGCCCCAGCATTTT. This rearrangement joins TRBV27 to TRBJ1-5, with 10 positions matching TRBD1. The CDR3 consists of 17 residues. Germline trimming cut 0 bases from V and 4 bases from J; bases unmatched to any gene: 6. Germline CDR1 reads MNHEY; CDR2 reads SMNVEV (reference sequence).

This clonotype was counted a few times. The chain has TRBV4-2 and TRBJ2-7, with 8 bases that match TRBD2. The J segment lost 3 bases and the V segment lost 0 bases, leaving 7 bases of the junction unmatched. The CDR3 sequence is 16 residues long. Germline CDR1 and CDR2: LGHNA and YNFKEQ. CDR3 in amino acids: CASSQDIGRGDYEQYF. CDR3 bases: TGTGCCAGCAGCCAAGATATCGGGAGGGGGGACTACGAGCAGTACTTC.

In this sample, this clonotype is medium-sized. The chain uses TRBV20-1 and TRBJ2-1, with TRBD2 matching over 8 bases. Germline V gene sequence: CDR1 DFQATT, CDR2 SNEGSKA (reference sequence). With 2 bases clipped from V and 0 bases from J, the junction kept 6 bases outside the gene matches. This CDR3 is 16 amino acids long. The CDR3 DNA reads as TGCAGTGCTAGATCACTAGCGGAGAGCTCCTACAATGAGCAGTTCTTC. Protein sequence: CSARSLAESSYNEQFF.

CDR3 DNA: TGTGCCATCAGCGAGGCAGGGGTGTACAATGAGCAGTTCTTC. Translated, it gives CAISEAGVYNEQFF. The V and J genes are TRBV10-3 and TRBJ2-1, with a possible D match to TRBD1 (6 bases). Germline V gene data show CDR1 as ENHRY and CDR2 as SYGVKD. V lost 6 bases and J 4 bases, leaving 13 bases between the germline ends. The CDR3 contains 14 residues.

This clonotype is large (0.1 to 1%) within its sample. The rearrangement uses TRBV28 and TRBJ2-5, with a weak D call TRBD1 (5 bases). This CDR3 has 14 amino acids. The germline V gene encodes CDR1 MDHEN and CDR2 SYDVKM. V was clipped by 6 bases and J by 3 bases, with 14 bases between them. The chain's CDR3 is CASRLTGIKETQYF. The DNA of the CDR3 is TGTGCCAGCAGGCTTACAGGAATCAAAGAGACCCAGTACTTC.

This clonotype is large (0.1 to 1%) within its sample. CDR3 loop: CATLKEDETQYF. DNA of the CDR3: TGTGCCACCCTAAAAGAGGATGAGACCCAGTACTTC. This rearrangement joins TRBV28 to TRBJ2-5; no reliable D call. Trimming cost V 10 bases and J 5 bases, with 14 bases left between them. This CDR3 region has 12 residues. The germline gives CDR1 MDHEN, CDR2 SYDVKM.

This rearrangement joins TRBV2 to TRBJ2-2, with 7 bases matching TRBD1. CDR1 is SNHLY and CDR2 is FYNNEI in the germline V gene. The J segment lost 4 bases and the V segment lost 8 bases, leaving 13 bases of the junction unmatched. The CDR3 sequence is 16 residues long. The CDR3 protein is CASRHPGQMSTGELFF. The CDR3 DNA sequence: TGTGCCAGCCGGCATCCGGGACAGATGAGCACCGGGGAGCTGTTTTTT.